Listed below are T cell receptor beta chains from one sample, sequenced in a study of T cells in Graves' hyperthyroidism and ophthalmopathy. TCRdb re-analysed the multiplex PCR reads in MiXCR, keeping a single row per CDR3 protein. The sample lists around 440,000 distinct CDR3 sequences; around a sixth were seen once. Sequenced sample: blood. The receptors here all came from a woman aged 18-29 years with Graves' hyperthyroidism. The CDR3 runs from the conserved cysteine through the conserved F or W. Fields, in order: V gene, clone size, J gene, D gene, CDR3 DNA, CDR3 protein. A D gene is named only where the DNA matches it firmly. The size field is filled for only some rows; it gives once, few, many or a size class.

V gene: TRBV6-1; clone size: many; J gene: TRBJ2-1; D gene: TRBD1; CDR3 DNA: TGTGCCAGCAGGGGGAGAGGGGACAGGTGGCTTAATGAGCAGTTCTTC; CDR3 protein: CASRGRGDRWLNEQFF
V gene: TRBV20-1; clone size: -; J gene: TRBJ1-2; D gene: -; CDR3 DNA: TGCAGTGCTAGGAGGCAGGGAGGCAATAACTATGGCTACACCTTC; CDR3 protein: CSARRQGGNNYGYTF
V gene: TRBV20-1; clone size: many; J gene: TRBJ2-7; D gene: -; CDR3 DNA: TGCAGTGCTAGAGGGGTTAGACCAGCTGGGACGAGTTACGAGCAGTACTTC; CDR3 protein: CSARGVRPAGTSYEQYF
V gene: TRBV24-1; clone size: few; J gene: TRBJ1-2; D gene: -; CDR3 DNA: TGTGCCACCAGTGATATGGGGGACGGCTACACCTTC; CDR3 protein: CATSDMGDGYTF
V gene: TRBV4-1; clone size: -; J gene: TRBJ2-1; D gene: TRBD2; CDR3 DNA: TGTGCCAGCAGCCAAGTGGGACTAGGCGGTGAGCAGTTCTTC; CDR3 protein: CASSQVGLGGEQFF
V gene: TRBV18; clone size: many; J gene: TRBJ2-7; D gene: -; CDR3 DNA: TGTGCCAGCTCACCGCGTGAAGGCAGGGCCAACGAGCAGTACTTC; CDR3 protein: CASSPREGRANEQYF
V gene: TRBV7-2; clone size: many; J gene: TRBJ2-3; D gene: TRBD2; CDR3 DNA: TGTGCCAGCAGCTTAGCGCCGGGACTAGCGGGAGCAGATACGCAGTATTTT; CDR3 protein: CASSLAPGLAGADTQYF
V gene: TRBV27; clone size: many; J gene: TRBJ2-2; D gene: -; CDR3 DNA: TGTGCCAGCCAGTCCTTGGCCAGCAACACCGGGGAGCTGTTTTTT; CDR3 protein: CASQSLASNTGELFF
V gene: TRBV20-1; clone size: -; J gene: TRBJ1-4; D gene: -; CDR3 DNA: TGCAGTGCTAGGGCCACAGGGACTAATGAAAAACTGTTTTTT; CDR3 protein: CSARATGTNEKLFF
V gene: TRBV2; clone size: once; J gene: TRBJ2-1; D gene: TRBD2; CDR3 DNA: TGTGCCAGCAGCGTTGCCCCTAGCGGGGGCTACAATGAGCAGTTCTTC; CDR3 protein: CASSVAPSGGYNEQFF
V gene: TRBV3-1; clone size: many; J gene: TRBJ2-6; D gene: -; CDR3 DNA: TGTGCCAGCAGCCCAGTAATCTCTGGGGCCAACGTCCTGACTTTC; CDR3 protein: CASSPVISGANVLTF
V gene: TRBV28; clone size: many; J gene: TRBJ2-5; D gene: -; CDR3 DNA: TGTGCCAGCAGCTCCCAGGGGATCCAAGAGACCCAGTACTTC; CDR3 protein: CASSSQGIQETQYF
V gene: TRBV28; clone size: -; J gene: TRBJ1-4; D gene: -; CDR3 DNA: TGTGCCAGCACCATAGGGGTTTCTAATGAAAAACTGTTTTTT; CDR3 protein: CASTIGVSNEKLFF
V gene: TRBV2; clone size: many; J gene: TRBJ1-5; D gene: -; CDR3 DNA: TGTGCCAGCAGCCCCTCCCGCTGGGGACAGCCCCAGCATTTT; CDR3 protein: CASSPSRWGQPQHF
V gene: TRBV27; clone size: many; J gene: TRBJ1-5; D gene: TRBD1; CDR3 DNA: TGTGCCAGCAGTCCAACAGGGGGAAGGTTGAGCAATCAGCCCCAGCATTTT; CDR3 protein: CASSPTGGRLSNQPQHF
V gene: TRBV11-2; clone size: many; J gene: TRBJ1-1; D gene: -; CDR3 DNA: TGTGCCAGCAGCTTAGAACAGGGAATCACTGAAGCTTTCTTT; CDR3 protein: CASSLEQGITEAFF
V gene: TRBV10-3; clone size: many; J gene: TRBJ2-5; D gene: -; CDR3 DNA: TGTGCCATCAACGGCGCGGAACAAGAGACCCAGTACTTC; CDR3 protein: CAINGAEQETQYF
V gene: TRBV5-1; clone size: -; J gene: TRBJ2-5; D gene: TRBD1; CDR3 DNA: TGCGCCAGCAGTGAAGGACAGGGTGGGAAGACCCAGTACTTC; CDR3 protein: CASSEGQGGKTQYF
V gene: TRBV2; clone size: few; J gene: TRBJ1-4; D gene: -; CDR3 DNA: TGTGCCAGCCTGCGGTTTGGTACAACTAATGAAAAACTGTTTTTT; CDR3 protein: CASLRFGTTNEKLFF
V gene: TRBV18; clone size: many; J gene: TRBJ2-7; D gene: TRBD1; CDR3 DNA: TGTGCCAGCACGAGGAATCCTGGACAGGGAGTGGACTCCTACGAGCAGTACTTC; CDR3 protein: CASTRNPGQGVDSYEQYF
V gene: TRBV12-3/TRBV12-4; clone size: many; J gene: TRBJ1-5; D gene: -; CDR3 DNA: TGTGCCAGCAGGGGAGGGACCGATCAGCCCCAGCATTTT; CDR3 protein: CASRGGTDQPQHF
V gene: TRBV6-5; clone size: many; J gene: TRBJ2-1; D gene: TRBD1; CDR3 DNA: TGTGCCAGCAGTTACACGACAGGGGGCGCCTACAATGAGCAGTTCTTC; CDR3 protein: CASSYTTGGAYNEQFF
V gene: TRBV4-2; clone size: once; J gene: TRBJ2-3; D gene: -; CDR3 DNA: TGTGCCAGCAGCCAAGGATTGGTCGGGAACACAGATACGCAGTATTTT; CDR3 protein: CASSQGLVGNTDTQYF
V gene: TRBV5-1; clone size: -; J gene: TRBJ2-7; D gene: -; CDR3 DNA: TGCGCCAACCCCGGGAAATCAGACGAGCAGTACTTC; CDR3 protein: CANPGKSDEQYF
V gene: TRBV20-1; clone size: many; J gene: TRBJ2-7; D gene: TRBD2; CDR3 DNA: TGCAGTGCCCAGACTAGCGGGGCCGCCTACGAGCAGTACTTC; CDR3 protein: CSAQTSGAAYEQYF
V gene: TRBV20-1; clone size: -; J gene: TRBJ2-2; D gene: TRBD2; CDR3 DNA: TGCAGTGCGGGGAGAGGGACTAGCGGGTGCACCGGGGAGCTGTTTTTT; CDR3 protein: CSAGRGTSGCTGELFF
V gene: TRBV11-3; clone size: many; J gene: TRBJ2-3; D gene: -; CDR3 DNA: TGTGCCAGCAGCAAAGGTCGAGATACGCAGTATTTT; CDR3 protein: CASSKGRDTQYF
V gene: TRBV5-6; clone size: few; J gene: TRBJ1-1; D gene: -; CDR3 DNA: TGTGCCAGCAGCTTGGGGCGGCCGAACACTGAAGCTTTCTTT; CDR3 protein: CASSLGRPNTEAFF
V gene: TRBV20-1; clone size: -; J gene: TRBJ2-1; D gene: TRBD1; CDR3 DNA: TGCAGTGCTAGAGAGGCGACAGGGGGACGGTCCTACAATGAGCAGTTCTTC; CDR3 protein: CSAREATGGRSYNEQFF
V gene: TRBV6-1; clone size: many; J gene: TRBJ1-2; D gene: TRBD1; CDR3 DNA: TGTGCCAGCAGTCAACGGGACAGGGCGGGCTACACCTTC; CDR3 protein: CASSQRDRAGYTF
V gene: TRBV3-1; clone size: many; J gene: TRBJ2-7; D gene: TRBD1; CDR3 DNA: TGTGCCAGCAGCGCGTGGGAGAGGACAGGGAGCCACGAGCAGTACTTC; CDR3 protein: CASSAWERTGSHEQYF
V gene: TRBV11-2; clone size: many; J gene: TRBJ1-4; D gene: -; CDR3 DNA: TGTGCCAGCAGCTTAGATATGGAGGAAAAACTGTTTTTT; CDR3 protein: CASSLDMEEKLFF
V gene: TRBV20-1; clone size: -; J gene: TRBJ2-1; D gene: -; CDR3 DNA: TGCAGTGCTAGTTCACGAAGAATCAACTCCTACAATGAGCAGTTCTTC; CDR3 protein: CSASSRRINSYNEQFF
V gene: TRBV5-1; clone size: few; J gene: TRBJ2-3; D gene: TRBD2; CDR3 DNA: TGCGCCAGCAGCCAAGGTCAGAACCTCTACCCTAATCGACTAGCGGGTCCCACAGATACGCAGTATTTT; CDR3 protein: CASSQGQNLYPNRLAGPTDTQYF
V gene: TRBV9; clone size: -; J gene: TRBJ2-3; D gene: -; CDR3 DNA: TGTGCCAGCAGCCTCAGGGGGGTAAGCACAGATACGCAGTATTTT; CDR3 protein: CASSLRGVSTDTQYF
V gene: TRBV18; clone size: many; J gene: TRBJ1-2; D gene: -; CDR3 DNA: TGTGCCAGCTCACCGGGGGCGCGCTATGGCTACACCTTC; CDR3 protein: CASSPGARYGYTF
V gene: TRBV5-5; clone size: many; J gene: TRBJ2-3; D gene: TRBD1; CDR3 DNA: TGTGCCAGCAGCCGGGGACAGGGAAGCACAGATACGCAGTATTTT; CDR3 protein: CASSRGQGSTDTQYF
V gene: TRBV5-6; clone size: -; J gene: TRBJ2-1; D gene: -; CDR3 DNA: TGTGCCAGCAGCTGGGGAGGGGGAAATTCCTACAATGAGCAGTTCTTC; CDR3 protein: CASSWGGGNSYNEQFF
V gene: TRBV7-9; clone size: -; J gene: TRBJ2-1; D gene: TRBD2; CDR3 DNA: TGTGCCAGCAGCTTAGTAACCGGGACTTTGGGGCTAGCGGGCTACAATGAGCAGTTCTTC; CDR3 protein: CASSLVTGTLGLAGYNEQFF
V gene: TRBV20-1; clone size: many; J gene: TRBJ2-7; D gene: -; CDR3 DNA: TGCAGTGGAAGAGGTGCTACTCCTCCCTACGAGCAGTACTTC; CDR3 protein: CSGRGATPPYEQYF
V gene: TRBV15; clone size: many; J gene: TRBJ2-1; D gene: -; CDR3 DNA: TGTGCCACCAGCAGAGATGGGGGGACACAATACAATGAGCAGTTCTTC; CDR3 protein: CATSRDGGTQYNEQFF
V gene: TRBV6-5; clone size: many; J gene: TRBJ1-2; D gene: TRBD1; CDR3 DNA: TGTGCCAGCAGTTACCCGGGGAGGACAGGGGAGAACTATGGCTACACCTTC; CDR3 protein: CASSYPGRTGENYGYTF
V gene: TRBV7-3; clone size: many; J gene: TRBJ2-2; D gene: TRBD2; CDR3 DNA: TGTGCCAGCAGCGGAATTAGCGGGAGTACCGGGGAGCTGTTTTTT; CDR3 protein: CASSGISGSTGELFF
V gene: TRBV10-3; clone size: -; J gene: TRBJ2-3; D gene: TRBD2; CDR3 DNA: TGTGCCACAACGAGACTAGCGGGAGGGCTCACAGATACGCAGTATTTT; CDR3 protein: CATTRLAGGLTDTQYF